This T cell receptor (beta chain) was identified during a study of stem cell transplantation in POMP-related autoinflammatory disease. At the level of the study: Through one year post-transplant, neutrophils and platelets were 100% of graft donor origin.

Regarding the study as a whole: Fewer unique TRB V-J gene pairings were identified in patients with PRAID.

As for this clone: Its antigen is not identified.

TCRdb keeps only in-frame clones here, not all; method: immunoSEQ multiplex PCR. The repertoire holds tens of thousands of clones, with under 95% as singletons. Germline V gene lookup returns CDR1 ENHRY and CDR2 SYGVKD. Trimming cost V 7 bases and J 5 bases; bases outside gene matches: 12. The CDR3 is 15 amino acids. The rearrangement links TRBV10-3 to TRBJ2-5; TRBD2 matches at 8 bases. This clonotype was sampled from a human patient with POMP-related autoinflammation and immune dysregulation (PRAID). The graft donor may have given rise to some T cells. The sequences come from CD4+ T cells from PBMCs, collected after stem cell transplantation. CDR3 sequence reads: CAINFKRESWETQYF. In DNA form, the CDR3 reads TGTGCCATCAACTTCAAGCGGGAGTCGTGGGAGACCCAGTACTTC.